This TCR beta chain was sequenced during a study of T cells in Graves' hyperthyroidism and ophthalmopathy (dated by TCRdb to about 2019). Some background on the complete study: Peripheral blood was collected at initial diagnosis, before any treatment. To identify distinguishing TCR V-J signatures, a discovery cohort of about 100 patients was used, comprising fewer than 45 with Graves' ophthalmopathy and approximately 57 with stable Graves' hyperthyroidism. The paper describes TCR Vbeta CDR3 sequencing of some 130 peripheral blood samples, made up of under 50 ophthalmopathy patients, roughly 72 hyperthyroidism patients and 17 progressor patients. In about 6 Graves' hyperthyroidism patients, the study also compared T-cell repertoires from thyroid tissue with T-cell repertoires from blood. An independent validation cohort of around 19 hyperthyroidism patients and 15 or so patients who later progressed to ophthalmopathy tested prospective prediction of ophthalmopathy. Once sampling was done, hyperthyroidism patients were given methimazole at a starting dose of 30 mg daily, whereas ophthalmopathy patients were given high-dose intravenous methylprednisolone. The 100 discovery patients were randomly divided into training and test sets at a 7:3 ratio.

Paper-wide results and their limitations: Blood samples also contained most of the expanded thyroid clonotypes (frequency above 0.001), which suggests that blood repertoires may reflect thyroid immune responses. In validation, progression to ophthalmopathy was predicted by the model with 70.59% sensitivity and 72.22% specificity, a median of about 6 months before onset. A model built on a 13 V-J signature distinguished ophthalmopathy from stable hyperthyroidism, reaching 85% to 90% sensitivity and around 81% specificity in cross-validation and 80%/75% in testing. Sample size was not statistically predetermined, and investigators were not blinded to group allocation.

This clonotype showed up just a few times. No cognate antigen has been identified for it. The junction departs from the called germline gene at one end, perhaps through a read error. Stable Graves' hyperthyroidism was defined as the absence of progression to ophthalmopathy over 18 months of follow-up. The hyperthyroidism patients were between 18 and 65 years old and newly diagnosed, with a disease duration of less than 2 months. Any patient with an uncontrolled infection, another autoimmune disease, pregnancy or lactation was excluded. Diagnoses were established on the basis of clinical symptoms, serum thyroxine and TRAb, thyroid ultrasound, and orbital computed tomography. Ficoll-Paque density gradient centrifugation was used to isolate PBMCs from around 10 ml of fresh peripheral blood. Trizol reagent was used to extract total RNA, and RNA quality was then checked on an Agilent 2100 Bioanalyzer.

The TCR beta CDR3 regions were amplified from the RNA transcripts. A first-round RT-PCR of the TCR CDR3 used the HTBI primer set with the Qiagen OneStep RT-PCR kit. Libraries were constructed in a second round of multiplex PCR, after which size selection and purification were performed. Paired-end sequencing of the libraries was performed with 100 bp reads on an Illumina HiSeq2000. The published analysis was carried out like this. Raw data were processed with SOAPnuke, discarding reads with adapters, uncalled bases, mean Phred below 15, or no exact constant-primer or identifier match. COPE v1.2.5 was used to merge the high-quality paired reads, and each unique nucleotide sequence was defined as a clonotype. Clonotypes were aligned to IMGT TRBV, TRBD and TRBJ reference segments using MiTCR v1.1. The analysis was restricted to V-J combinations with a frequency above 0.0001, which together covered about 99% of the repertoires. The TCS score was defined as the ratio of F50 (clonal expansion) to E x V (chaos), calculated using BLOSUM62-based TCRdist between CDR3 peptides within each V-J. Welch's t-statistics and random forest reduced 514 V-J features to 13, which were used in a naive Bayes classifier (R e1071). The Morisita-Horn index was used to measure how similar the thyroid and blood repertoires were. The public reads were quality trimmed at Q25 with fastp and then assembled into clones with MiXCR by TCRdb, keeping productive beta chains. Each entry is one CDR3 protein sequence, shown with its most common DNA and genes. None of the V and J calls come from the authors' own analysis; TCRdb made them. For this sample there are nearly 750,000 distinct CDR3 sequences; roughly a third appear just once. The ten largest clones represent around 30% of the sample.

CDR1 DFQATT and CDR2 SNEGSKA are derived from the germline V gene (reference sequence). The CDR3 sequence holds 14 residues, the cysteine and phenylalanine included. The DNA shown is the 42-base CDR3, in frame from base 1. The receptor's source is a woman in her thirties or forties with Graves' hyperthyroidism. Recombination connected TRBV20-1 to TRBJ1-5, with TRBD1 as a weak D call on 6 bases. Specimen: blood. The DNA sequence is given as TGCAGTGCTAGAGATTCGGGGGGCAATCAGCCTCAGCATTTT. Translated, this gives CSARDSGGNQPQHF.